Each of the 25 T cell receptor beta chains below was sequenced from the same sample in a study of cytomegalovirus exposure and HLA in healthy donors. The PCR ran on 60 Vbeta and 13 Jbeta primers. Measured with immunoSEQ multiplex PCR; TCRdb has only the in-frame clones, and not every one. Of approximately 88,000 clones listed, 76% are singletons. Sequences were obtained from PBMCs. These receptors originate from a male donor in good health and CMV-seronegative.

The gene calls are TRBV5-1 and TRBJ2-4; D remains unclear. The V and J ends lost 4 bases and 0 bases respectively, with 11 bases between them. CDR3 size: 15 residues. Germline lookup yields CDR1 SGHRS and CDR2 YFSETQ. The CDR3 DNA sequence: TGCGCCAGCAGCCCTAGGCGTCGAGCCAAAAACATTCAGTACTTC. Residues: CASSPRRRAKNIQYF.

The gene calls are TRBV9 and TRBJ2-1, with 9 bases lining up with TRBD2. V trimming: 4 bases; J trimming: 4 bases; junction bases outside the gene matches: 6. CDR1 is SGDLS and CDR2 is YYNGEE in the germline V gene. The CDR3 extends over 15 amino acids. The CDR3 is CASSSGTSNYNEQFF. Written as DNA, the CDR3 is TGTGCCAGCAGCTCCGGGACTAGCAATTACAATGAGCAGTTCTTC.

J is TRBJ1-3 and V is TRBV5-1; weak D call: TRBD1 (5 bases). Trimming removed 9 bases at V and 2 bases at J, with 12 bases between. This CDR3 has 13 residues. Germline V gene data show CDR1 as SGHRS and CDR2 as YFSETQ. The CDR3 bases are TGCGCCACCCAGGGTGAAACTGGAAACACCATATATTTT. This sequence encodes CATQGETGNTIYF.

This sequence joins TRBV25-1 and TRBJ2-1; 7 positions agree with TRBD2. There are 16 residues in the CDR3. Trimming at V came to 5 bases and at J to 2 bases, leaving 9 bases not matched to a gene. The V gene's germline CDR1 is MGHDK and CDR2 SYGVNS. The CDR3 is CASSTTSRTTYNEQFF. In DNA, the CDR3 is TGTGCCAGCAGTACGACTAGCCGTACTACCTACAATGAGCAGTTCTTC.

This rearrangement joins TRBV28 to TRBJ1-1, with D hard to call. This CDR3 is 16 amino acids long. The germline CDR1 and CDR2 sequences are MDHEN and SYDVKM. The V and J ends lost 3 bases and 2 bases respectively, with 16 bases between them. The chain's CDR3 is CASSFRPGSFNTEAFF. In nucleotides, the CDR3 is TGTGCCAGCAGTTTTAGACCGGGATCCTTCAACACTGAAGCTTTCTTT.

The chain has TRBV27 and TRBJ1-1; tentative D call: TRBD1 (6 bases). Germline loops: CDR1 MNHEY, CDR2 SMNVEV (reference sequence). The CDR3 covers 13 residues. The germline V and J ends were trimmed by 7 bases and 6 bases, with 15 bases remaining between them. CDR3 sequence reads: CASIHLQGSEAFF. Here the CDR3 DNA reads TGTGCCAGCATCCACCTACAGGGATCTGAAGCTTTCTTT.

This chain connects TRBV4-3 to TRBJ2-7; a possible D gene is TRBD1 (5 bases). Germline V gene data show CDR1 as LGHNA and CDR2 as YSLEER. The V and J ends lost 0 bases and 4 bases respectively, with 13 bases between them. The CDR3 covers 15 residues. The chain's CDR3 is CASSQDNIGVYEQYF. The CDR3 DNA reads TGCGCCAGCAGCCAAGACAACATAGGGGTGTACGAGCAGTACTTC.

This chain connects TRBV5-6 to TRBJ2-1, with D maybe TRBD2 (6 bases). Germline assignment: CDR1 SGHDT and CDR2 YYEEEE. The length of the CDR3 is 14 residues. V was pared by 4 bases and J by 7 bases, with 15 bases between. CDR3 sequence: CASSKAGTSNEQFF. The CDR3 DNA follows: TGTGCCAGCAGCAAGGCCGGGACTTCTAATGAGCAGTTCTTC.

This clone was found a few times. The rearrangement links TRBV6-4 to TRBJ2-3; TRBD2 matches at 14 bases. Germline CDR1 MRHNA, CDR2 SNTAGT. CDR3 length: 16 residues. V lost 0 bases and J lost 4; bases outside the gene matches: 0. CDR3: CASSDSTSGGADTQYF. CDR3 coding DNA: TGTGCCAGCAGTGACTCGACTAGCGGGGGGGCAGATACGCAGTATTTT.

The chain employs TRBV6-1 and TRBJ2-6; weak D call: TRBD1 (5 bases). The germline gives CDR1 MNHNS, CDR2 SASEGT. This CDR3 contains 15 residues. Deletions cut 2 bases from V and 2 bases from J, with 7 bases between. CDR3 amino acids: CASSEFRAGANVLTF. CDR3 in DNA: TGTGCCAGCAGTGAATTCAGGGCTGGGGCCAACGTCCTGACTTTC.

The chain has TRBV5-4 and TRBJ2-1; 7 positions agree with TRBD1. Germline V gene lookup returns CDR1 SGHNT and CDR2 YYREEE (reference sequence). The J segment lost 4 bases and the V segment lost 0 bases, leaving 7 bases of the junction unmatched. This CDR3 is built from 16 residues. The CDR3 protein is CASSLAGWGQYNEQFF. CDR3 DNA sequence: TGTGCCAGCAGCTTGGCGGGGTGGGGACAGTACAATGAGCAGTTCTTC.

On this clone itself: Within the sample, other DNA sequences also encode this same CDR3. The chain links TRBV5-4 to TRBJ2-5; 14 bases agree with TRBD2. The J segment lost 2 bases and the V segment lost 4 bases, leaving 4 bases of the junction unmatched. Germline lookup yields CDR1 SGHNT and CDR2 YYREEE (reference sequence). CDR3 length: 16 residues. CDR3 DNA sequence: TGTGCCAGCAGCCCCGGGACTAGCGGGGGACAAGAGACCCAGTACTTC. Residues: CASSPGTSGGQETQYF.

The chain has TRBV7-2 and TRBJ2-5; TRBD2 agrees at 8 bases. V trimming: 2 bases; J trimming: 5 bases; junction bases outside the gene matches: 10. In germline, CDR1 is SGHTA, CDR2 FQGNSA. This CDR3 comprises 16 residues. The CDR3 DNA reads TGTGCCAGCAGCTTATCCGCCGGGAGGGCCGGGGAGACCCAGTACTTC. It specifies CASSLSAGRAGETQYF. Combining the CDR3 with reference TRBV7-2 and TRBJ2-5 gives the whole variable domain GAGVSQSPSNKVTEKGKDVELRCDPISGHTALYWYRQSLGQGLEFLIYFQGNSAPDKSGLPSDRFSAERTGGSVSTLTIQRTQQEDSAVYLCASSLSAGRAGETQYFGPGTRLLVL.

This clone is a singleton in its sample. The rearrangement joins TRBV28 to TRBJ2-5; 8 nucleotides align to TRBD1. The DNA end lines up better with TRBJ2-7; the J call may be wrong. Germline V lookup: CDR1 MDHEN, CDR2 SYDVKM. The CDR3 runs 14 residues. The CDR3 sequence: CASTDRGRSYEQYF. CDR3 DNA sequence: TGTGCCAGCACTGACAGGGGAAGGTCCTACGAGCAGTACTTC.

This clone occurred a few times. This rearrangement joins TRBV4-3 to TRBJ2-7; 10 positions match TRBD1. CDR3 length: 15 residues. Germline V gives CDR1 LGHNA, CDR2 YSLEER. The J segment lost 2 bases and the V segment lost 6 bases, leaving 7 bases of the junction unmatched. This CDR3 is CASSPRDRGAYEQYF. In DNA form, the CDR3 reads TGCGCCAGCAGTCCCCGGGACAGGGGTGCCTACGAGCAGTACTTC.

The V and J genes are TRBV7-2 and TRBJ1-5; TRBD1 is a possible D gene (6 bases). V lost 5 bases, J lost 0 bases, and 17 bases lay in between. The CDR3 spans 17 residues. In germline, CDR1 is SGHTA, CDR2 FQGNSA. The CDR3 bases are TGTGCCAGCAGCCCCGATCCGGGGACACATAGCAATCAGCCCCAGCATTTT. Translated, it gives CASSPDPGTHSNQPQHF.

V gene TRBV5-5 combines with J gene TRBJ2-7; 7 bases agree with TRBD1. CDR3 length: 13 residues. The V segment lost 4 bases and the J segment 3 bases; nucleotides outside the gene matches: 4. Germline V gene lookup returns CDR1 SGHKS and CDR2 YYEKEE (reference sequence). Written as DNA, the CDR3 is TGTGCCAGCAGCCGACAGGGTCTCTACGAGCAGTACTTC. Protein product: CASSRQGLYEQYF.

The rearrangement links TRBV10-2 to TRBJ1-2; D possibly corresponds to TRBD1 (6 bases). CDR3 length equals 16 residues. Germline V gene data show CDR1 as WSHSY and CDR2 as SAAADI. Trimming took 3 bases from V and 0 from J, leaving 14 bases between them. The CDR3: CASSDGTLPPNYGYTF. The CDR3 nucleotides are TGCGCCAGCAGTGATGGGACACTACCCCCTAACTATGGCTACACCTTC.

The chain carries TRBV28 and TRBJ2-7; 9 positions agree with TRBD2. V gave up 4 bases and J gave up 3 bases; unmatched junction bases: 10. This CDR3 is built from 16 residues. Germline V CDR1 and CDR2: MDHEN, SYDVKM. The CDR3 loop is CASSYQAGGDGYEQYF. The CDR3 DNA follows: TGTGCCAGCAGTTATCAAGCGGGGGGTGATGGCTACGAGCAGTACTTC. The full variable domain, with the rest looked up from reference TRBV28 and TRBJ2-7, is DVKVTQSSRYLVKRTGEKVFLECVQDMDHENMFWYRQDPGLGLRLIYFSYDVKMKEKGDIPEGYSVSREKKERFSLILESASTNQTSMYLCASSYQAGGDGYEQYFGPGTRLTVT.

The rearrangement uses TRBV5-1 and TRBJ2-7; no firm D call. The CDR3 contains 13 residues. Germline loops: CDR1 SGHRS, CDR2 YFSETQ. V lost 4 bases to trimming and J lost 4 bases, with 12 bases between them. DNA of the CDR3: TGCGCCAGCAGCGCCTTTCGAGGTTACGAGCAGTACTTC. Translation gives CASSAFRGYEQYF. The whole variable domain, remainder taken from reference TRBV5-1 and TRBJ2-7, is KAGVTQTPRYLIKTRGQQVTLSCSPISGHRSVSWYQQTPGQGLQFLFEYFSETQRNKGNFPGRFSGRQFSNSRSEMNVSTLELGDSALYLCASSAFRGYEQYFGPGTRLTVT.

The chain recombines TRBV5-1 with TRBJ2-6; TRBD2 might be the D (6 bases). The V gene's germline CDR1 is SGHRS and CDR2 YFSETQ. This CDR3 spans 16 amino acids. Trimming took off 0 bases at V and 4 bases at J, with 11 bases between the two ends. The CDR3 nucleotides read TGCGCCAGCAGCTTGGCCGGGGGAGTCGGGGCCAACGTCCTGACTTTC. Residues: CASSLAGGVGANVLTF. The full variable domain, its missing parts supplied by reference TRBV5-1 and TRBJ2-6, is KAGVTQTPRYLIKTRGQQVTLSCSPISGHRSVSWYQQTPGQGLQFLFEYFSETQRNKGNFPGRFSGRQFSNSRSEMNVSTLELGDSALYLCASSLAGGVGANVLTFGAGSRLTVL.

This chain joins TRBV4-1 and TRBJ2-7, with 7 bases fitting TRBD1. The CDR3 totals 14 residues. V trimming: 1 base; J trimming: 1 base; junction bases outside the gene matches: 1. Germline assignment: CDR1 MGHRA and CDR2 YSYEKL. The CDR3 is CASSQGQGSYEQYF. CDR3 coding DNA: TGCGCCAGCAGCCAAGGACAGGGATCCTACGAGCAGTACTTC.

This sequence joins TRBV29-1 and TRBJ2-1, with a tentative D call TRBD2 (6 bases). V lost 8 bases, J lost 0 bases, and 11 bases lay in between. Per germline, CDR1 SQVTM and CDR2 ANQGSEA. This CDR3 contains 13 residues. CDR3 residues: CSTLADSYNEQFF. CDR3 DNA: TGCAGCACGTTAGCGGACTCCTACAATGAGCAGTTCTTC.

This clone was seen a handful of times. The CDR3 region has the DNA TGCGCCAGCAGCCCCGCGGGGGGCAACACTGAAGCTTTCTTT. Translation: CASSPAGGNTEAFF. The gene calls are TRBV10-1 and TRBJ1-1; TRBD1 is a possible D gene (6 bases). The length of the CDR3 is 14 residues. Germline-derived CDR1 and CDR2 are WNHNN and SYGVQD (reference sequence). V gave up 6 bases and J gave up 2 bases, with 13 bases separating them.

This rearrangement joins TRBV6-5 to TRBJ2-7; 12 bases are a match to TRBD2. The CDR3 extends over 15 amino acids. The trim removed 5 bases at V and 2 bases at J, leaving 4 bases unmatched. Germline values: CDR1 MNHEY, CDR2 SVGAGI. The CDR3 coding sequence is TGTGCCAGCAGTCCTCGACTAGCGGGAGCCTACGAGCAGTACTTC. Translated, it gives CASSPRLAGAYEQYF.